This paragraph reports one T cell receptor beta chain. These data come from a study of blood T cell repertoires in COVID-19. Data came from immunoSEQ multiplex PCR; TCRdb stores just in-frame clones and leaves some out. This sample has roughly 41,000 clones, with around 86% found just once. CDR1 is ENHRY, CDR2 SYGVKD, per germline. The CDR3 length is 14 residues. The ends were cut back, 7 bases at V and 1 base at J, with 13 bases in the middle. The source material was peripheral blood. The chain is built from TRBV10-3 and TRBJ1-1; perhaps TRBD1 as D (5 bases). The receptor was isolated from a woman older than 75 with acute or convalescent COVID-19. Here the CDR3 DNA reads TGTGCCATCACAGTGACGGGGGAGAACACTGAAGCTTTCTTT. Translating gives CAITVTGENTEAFF.